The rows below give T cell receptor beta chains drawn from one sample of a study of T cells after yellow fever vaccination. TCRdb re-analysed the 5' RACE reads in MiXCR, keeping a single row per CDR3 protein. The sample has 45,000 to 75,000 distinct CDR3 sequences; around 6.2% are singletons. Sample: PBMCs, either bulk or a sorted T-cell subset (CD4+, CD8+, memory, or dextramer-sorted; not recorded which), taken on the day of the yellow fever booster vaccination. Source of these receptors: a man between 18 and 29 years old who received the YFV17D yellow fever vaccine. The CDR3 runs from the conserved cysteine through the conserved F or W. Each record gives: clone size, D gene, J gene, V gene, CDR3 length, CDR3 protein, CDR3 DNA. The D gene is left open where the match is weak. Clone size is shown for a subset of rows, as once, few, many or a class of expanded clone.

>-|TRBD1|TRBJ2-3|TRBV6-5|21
CASSSLSFGGDRGSSTDTQYF
TGTGCCAGCAGTTCCCTATCCTTCGGAGGGGACAGGGGGTCCAGCACAGATACGCAGTATTTT
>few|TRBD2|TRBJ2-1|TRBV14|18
CASSQVASGGRSYNEQFF
TGTGCCAGCAGCCAAGTAGCTAGCGGGGGGCGCTCCTACAATGAGCAGTTCTTC
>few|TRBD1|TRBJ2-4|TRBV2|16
CASSGDRALAKNIQYF
TGTGCCAGCAGTGGTGACAGGGCACTAGCCAAAAACATTCAGTACTTC
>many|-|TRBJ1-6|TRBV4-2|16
CASSQDGGREASPLHF
TGTGCCAGCAGCCAAGATGGGGGCAGGGAGGCATCACCCCTCCACTTT
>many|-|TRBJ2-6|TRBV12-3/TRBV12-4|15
CASSGWIFGANVLTF
TGTGCCAGCAGTGGCTGGATCTTTGGGGCCAACGTCCTGACTTTC
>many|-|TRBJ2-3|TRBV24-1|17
CATSDLRGNPVTDTQYF
TGTGCCACCAGTGATTTGCGGGGGAATCCTGTCACAGATACGCAGTATTTT
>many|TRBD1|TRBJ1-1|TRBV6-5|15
CASSYPGTAYTEAFF
TGTGCCAGCAGTTACCCCGGGACAGCTTACACTGAAGCTTTCTTT
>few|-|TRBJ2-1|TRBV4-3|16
CASSQDRGGAYNEQFF
TGCGCCAGCAGCCAAGATAGAGGGGGGGCCTACAATGAGCAGTTCTTC
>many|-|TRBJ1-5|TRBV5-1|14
CASSQSGLGQPQHF
TGCGCCAGCAGCCAGTCGGGATTAGGTCAGCCCCAGCATTTT
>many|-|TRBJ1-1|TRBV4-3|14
CASSAHPQDTEAFF
TGCGCCAGCAGCGCCCATCCCCAGGACACTGAAGCTTTCTTT
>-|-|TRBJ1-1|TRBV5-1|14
CASSLADGNTEAFF
TGCGCCAGCAGCTTGGCGGATGGGAACACTGAAGCTTTCTTT
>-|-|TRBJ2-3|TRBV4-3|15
CASSQEADGTDTQYF
TGCGCCAGCAGCCAAGAAGCAGACGGCACAGATACGCAGTATTTT
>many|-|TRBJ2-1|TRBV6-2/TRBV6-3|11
CASSYRREQFF
TGTGCCAGCAGTTACCGGAGGGAGCAGTTCTTC
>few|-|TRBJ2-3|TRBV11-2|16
CASSLDWVPPAGGQYF
TGTGCCAGCAGCTTAGATTGGGTTCCTCCTGCTGGGGGGCAGTATTTT
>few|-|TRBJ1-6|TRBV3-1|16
CASRLMRSSYNSPLHF
TGTGCCAGCCGGTTGATGAGGAGCTCCTATAATTCACCCCTCCACTTT
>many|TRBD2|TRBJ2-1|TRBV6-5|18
CASSSLRLAGGPNHEQFF
TGTGCCAGCAGTTCCCTTCGACTAGCGGGGGGGCCCAACCATGAGCAGTTCTTC
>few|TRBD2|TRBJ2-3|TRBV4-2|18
CASSLAGIIAGGTDTQYF
TGTGCCAGCAGCCTAGCAGGGATAATAGCGGGGGGCACAGATACGCAGTATTTT
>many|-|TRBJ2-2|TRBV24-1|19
CATSDFPGQVKSGSGELFF
TGTGCCACCAGTGATTTCCCTGGACAGGTTAAAAGCGGGAGCGGGGAGCTGTTTTTT
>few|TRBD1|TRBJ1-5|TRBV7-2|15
CASSPGQGYNQPQHF
TGTGCCAGCAGCCCGGGACAGGGATACAATCAGCCCCAGCATTTT
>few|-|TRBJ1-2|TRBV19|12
CASSWRSYGYTF
TGTGCCAGTAGTTGGAGGAGCTATGGCTACACCTTC